The clone carrying this T cell receptor beta chain was seen only a few times. Original processing notes: Reference gene primer amplification yielded estimated nucleated cell counts. Libraries were prepared by immunoSEQ multiplex PCR; TCRdb keeps only in-frame clonotypes and omits some of them. V, J and clone size reflect that table, while D and trimming were determined from the DNA. Of 250,000 or so clones listed, approximately 83% are singletons. These data come from a study of blood T cell repertoires in COVID-19. Whole-study context: Nucleic acid was either cDNA or gDNA, and it came from T cells, B-cell-depleted T cells, or PBMCs.

CDR3 size: 13 residues. Germline loops: CDR1 MRHNA, CDR2 SNTAGT. V was pared by 6 bases and J by 2 bases, with 10 bases between. Individuals aged about 18 to 95 years were recruited from fewer than 30 US areas. The receptor comes from a woman aged 40 to 50 who had been exposed to COVID-19. Specimen: PBMCs or T cells enriched from blood (not recorded which). The chain carries TRBV6-4 and TRBJ1-1; maybe TRBD1 (5 bases). The CDR3 loop is CASRIDRNTEAFF. CDR3 coding DNA: TGTGCCAGCAGGATAGACAGAAACACTGAAGCTTTCTTT.